This T cell receptor beta chain was identified in a study of beta chain features in type 1 diabetes. As every portion of the isolated RNA was reverse transcribed, the sequencing read expressed TCRB transcripts. The average read count of naive, central memory and regulatory T cell samples was about 3.57 million. TCRdb keeps only in-frame clones here, not all; method: immunoSEQ multiplex PCR. The sample holds around 300,000 clones; 14% are singletons and the top ten take approximately 7%. The CDR3 covers 15 residues. V lost 3 bases and J lost 6; bases outside the gene matches: 7. Germline CDR1 reads SGHAT; CDR2 reads FQNNGV.

The sequencing input was central memory CD4+ T cells from blood. The gene calls are TRBV11-2 and TRBJ2-7; 11 nucleotides agree with TRBD1. This TCR came from a man aged 25 to 45 in good health. The DNA for the CDR3 is TGTGCCAGCAGCTTGAGTTGGACAGGGGGCGGCGAGCAGTACTTC. It encodes CASSLSWTGGGEQYF.